These T cell receptor beta chains were read from a single sample in a study of shared clonotypes between healthy human individuals. Clones were read by immunoSEQ multiplex PCR, and TCRdb kept only the in-frame ones, dropping some. Of approximately 2.3 million clones in the sample, approximately 93% were seen once. Material: naive CD4+ T cells from PBMCs. The receptor source for this set is a man between 18 and 35 years old in good health. Some clones in this sample may be carry-over from other donors' samples. Both conserved end residues are part of each CDR3. Not all rows give a size; the values are once, few, many and, for expanded clones, a class.

size,V,length,CDR3
once,TRBV6-1,14,CATQGRESKTEAFF
-,TRBV7-8,12,CATGQPNQPQHF
-,TRBV5-6,13,CASSTPSSYEQYF
-,TRBV28,13,CATGGGDYEKLFF
-,TRBV5-1,14,CASSPTANTGELFF
once,TRBV19,14,CASSMRLSTDTQYF
few,TRBV14,13,CASSQADSLEAFF
-,TRBV5-1,17,CASSYPGLAGGRYEQYF
-,TRBV5-1,13,CASSKLGGTEAFF
-,TRBV9,14,CASSSQRSGYEQYF
-,TRBV2,15,CASSSGQFPNYGYTF
-,TRBV2,14,CASSAGPSTETQYF
-,TRBV7-9,15,CASSLGTSGGYEQYF
-,TRBV7-2,15,CASSADRPGGQPQHF
-,TRBV28,15,CASSTGASSYNEQFF
-,TRBV7-3,17,CASSVQGGLAGVGEQFF
-,TRBV10-3,14,CAISEDSRNTEAFF
-,TRBV5-5,15,CASSSADRGTGELFF
-,TRBV4-3,17,CASSPSKTGGDQETQYF
-,TRBV28,14,CASSLWLPAYSQYF
-,TRBV28,13,CASSLIPFSEAFF
-,TRBV6-1,14,CASSDYRVGTEAFF
few,TRBV7-9,13,CASSETGGGGYTF
-,TRBV5-1,16,CASSLSGTEVGHEQFF
-,TRBV28,15,CASSFVTGPADTQYF
few,TRBV7-9,11,CASSFGGPQHF
-,TRBV6-6,16,CASSYGAGRISYEQYF
-,TRBV7-8,15,CASSLSVQSYNEQFF
-,TRBV29-1,13,CSVNRPLAGGYTF
-,TRBV2,14,CASTPGLAYNEQFF
-,TRBV6-1,16,CASSEVGLAGGNEQFF
-,TRBV27,18,CASRPTGAAEATNEKLFF
-,TRBV28,17,CASRERSWVASTDTQYF
-,TRBV4-3,16,CASSPRPLSSGNTIYF
-,TRBV5-6,16,CASSPGLAGDTDTQYF
-,TRBV5-4,13,CASSLGLPETQYF
-,TRBV7-2,13,CASSLGSVETQYF
-,TRBV28,16,CASSLGGVISNQPQHF
-,TRBV14,15,CASSAIRGEAYGYTF
-,TRBV7-2,18,CASSLAARSLSSGNTIYF
-,TRBV7-2,14,CASSIGTSRYEQYF
-,TRBV28,15,CASSPRGLASYEQYF
-,TRBV7-8,16,CASSHATRAARDTQYF
-,TRBV11-2,13,CASSFNTGEKLFF
-,TRBV7-9,15,CASSLVMGGLREQFF
once,TRBV4-2,14,CASSQRVLGHGYTF
once,TRBV2,16,CASTRSSVRSYNEQFF
-,TRBV6-1,14,CASSEQGFADTQYF